This TCR beta chain comes out of a study of blood T cell repertoires in COVID-19. Across the study: Both acute and convalescent COVID-19 samples were obtained from the United States, Italy and Spain. The analysed material was cDNA or gDNA that came from T cells, B-cell-depleted T cells, or PBMCs.

Original handling: Nucleated cell number was recorded as an estimate derived from reference gene primer amplification. The table came from immunoSEQ multiplex PCR; TCRdb's copy has only in-frame clones and leaves some out. The V and J calls and clone size come from that table; D and trimming were worked out from the DNA. The sample lists under 300,000 clones, roughly four fifths occurring once. Germline V CDR1 and CDR2: MNHNY, SVGAGI (reference sequence). Between the trimmed V and J ends, which lost 7 bases and 2 bases, there was a span of 12 bases. The CDR3 is 14 amino acids. The sample comprised peripheral blood. This receptor was identified in a woman aged 60-70 years with active or convalescent COVID-19. The V and J genes are TRBV6-6 and TRBJ1-5, with TRBD1 as a possible D gene (5 bases). CDR3 nucleotide sequence: TGTGCCAGCACAGGACCGGGGGGCAATCAGCCCCAGCATTTT. It encodes CASTGPGGNQPQHF.